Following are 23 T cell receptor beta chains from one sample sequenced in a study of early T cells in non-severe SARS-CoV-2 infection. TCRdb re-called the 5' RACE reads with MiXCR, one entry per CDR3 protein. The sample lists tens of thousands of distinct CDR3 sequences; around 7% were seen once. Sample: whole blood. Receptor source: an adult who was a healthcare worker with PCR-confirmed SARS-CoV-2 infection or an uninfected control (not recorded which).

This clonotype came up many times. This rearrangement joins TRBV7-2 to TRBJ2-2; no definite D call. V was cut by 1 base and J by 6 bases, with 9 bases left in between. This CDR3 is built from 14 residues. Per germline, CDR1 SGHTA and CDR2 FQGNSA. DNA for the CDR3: TGTGCCAGCAGCTTAGGCCCTTGGGCCGGGGAGCTGTTTTTT. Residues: CASSLGPWAGELFF. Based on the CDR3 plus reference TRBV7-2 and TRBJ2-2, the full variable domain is GAGVSQSPSNKVTEKGKDVELRCDPISGHTALYWYRQSLGQGLEFLIYFQGNSAPDKSGLPSDRFSAERTGGSVSTLTIQRTQQEDSAVYLCASSLGPWAGELFFGEGSRLTVL.

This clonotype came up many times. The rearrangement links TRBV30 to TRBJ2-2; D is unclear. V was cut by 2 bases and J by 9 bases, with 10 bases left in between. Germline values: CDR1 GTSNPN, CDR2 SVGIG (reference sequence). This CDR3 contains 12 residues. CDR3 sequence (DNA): TGTGCCTGGAGTCCGGGCCCCCGGGAGCTGTTTTTT. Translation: CAWSPGPRELFF.

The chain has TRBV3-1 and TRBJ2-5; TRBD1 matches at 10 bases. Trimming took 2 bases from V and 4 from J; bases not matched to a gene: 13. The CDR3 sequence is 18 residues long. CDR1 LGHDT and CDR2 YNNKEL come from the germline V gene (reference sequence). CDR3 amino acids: CASSQIPPGQGFLETQYF. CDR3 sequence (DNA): TGTGCCAGCAGCCAAATCCCACCGGGACAGGGGTTTTTAGAGACCCAGTACTTC.

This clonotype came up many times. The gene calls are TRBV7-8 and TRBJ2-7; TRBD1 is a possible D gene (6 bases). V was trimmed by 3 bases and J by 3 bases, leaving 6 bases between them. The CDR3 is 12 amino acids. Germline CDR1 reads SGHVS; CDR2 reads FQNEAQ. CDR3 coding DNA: TGTGCCAGCAGCTTGACAGGCTACGAGCAGTACTTC. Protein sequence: CASSLTGYEQYF. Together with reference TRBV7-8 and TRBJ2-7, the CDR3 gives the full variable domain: GAGVSQSPRYKVAKRGQDVALRCDPISGHVSLFWYQQALGQGPEFLTYFQNEAQLDKSGLPSDRFFAERPEGSVSTLKIQRTQQEDSAVYLCASSLTGYEQYFGPGTRLTVT.

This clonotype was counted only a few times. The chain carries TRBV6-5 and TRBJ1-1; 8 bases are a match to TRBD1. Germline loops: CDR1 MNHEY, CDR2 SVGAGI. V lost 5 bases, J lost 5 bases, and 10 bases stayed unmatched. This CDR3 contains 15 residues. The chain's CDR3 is CASSQLDRGRTEAFF. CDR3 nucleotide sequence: TGTGCCAGCAGTCAACTAGACAGGGGACGGACTGAAGCTTTCTTT.

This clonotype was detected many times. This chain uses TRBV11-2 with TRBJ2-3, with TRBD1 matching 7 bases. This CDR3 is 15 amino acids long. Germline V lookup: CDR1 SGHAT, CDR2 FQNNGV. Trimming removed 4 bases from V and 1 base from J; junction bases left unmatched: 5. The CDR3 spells CASSSQGTRTDTQYF. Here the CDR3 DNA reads TGTGCCAGCAGCTCACAGGGGACCCGCACAGATACGCAGTATTTT. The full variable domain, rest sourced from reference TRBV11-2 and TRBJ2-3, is EAGVAQSPRYKIIEKRQSVAFWCNPISGHATLYWYQQILGQGPKLLIQFQNNGVVDDSQLPKDRFSAERLKGVDSTLKIQPAKLEDSAVYLCASSSQGTRTDTQYFGPGTRLTVL.

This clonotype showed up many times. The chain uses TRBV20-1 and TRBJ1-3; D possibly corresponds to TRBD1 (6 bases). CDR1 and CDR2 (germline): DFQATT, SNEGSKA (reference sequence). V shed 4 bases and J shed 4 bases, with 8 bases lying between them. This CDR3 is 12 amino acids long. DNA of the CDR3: TGCAGTGCTATTACAGGGGGAAACACCATATATTTT. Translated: CSAITGGNTIYF.

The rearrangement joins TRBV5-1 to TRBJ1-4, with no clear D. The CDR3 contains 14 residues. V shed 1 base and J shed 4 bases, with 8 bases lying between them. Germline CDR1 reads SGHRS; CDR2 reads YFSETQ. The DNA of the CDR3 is TGCGCCAGCAGCTTGTATGGGAGTAATGAAAAACTGTTTTTT. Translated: CASSLYGSNEKLFF.

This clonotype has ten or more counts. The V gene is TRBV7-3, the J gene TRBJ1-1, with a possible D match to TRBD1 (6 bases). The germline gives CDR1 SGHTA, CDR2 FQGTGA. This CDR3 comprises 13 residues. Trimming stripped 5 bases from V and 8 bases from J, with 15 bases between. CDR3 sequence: CASSPHPGGEAFF. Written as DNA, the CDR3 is TGTGCCAGCAGCCCGCATCCCGGGGGCGAAGCTTTCTTT.

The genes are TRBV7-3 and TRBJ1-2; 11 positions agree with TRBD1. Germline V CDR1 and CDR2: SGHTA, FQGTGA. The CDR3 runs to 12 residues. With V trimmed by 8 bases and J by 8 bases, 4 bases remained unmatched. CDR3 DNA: TGTGCCAGCTGGGGACAGGGGGACGGCTACACCTTC. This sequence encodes CASWGQGDGYTF.

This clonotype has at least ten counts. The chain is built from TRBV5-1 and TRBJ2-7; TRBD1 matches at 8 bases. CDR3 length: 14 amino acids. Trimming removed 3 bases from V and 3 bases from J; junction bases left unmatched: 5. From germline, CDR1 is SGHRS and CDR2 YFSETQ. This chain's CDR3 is CASSSRDRNYEQYF. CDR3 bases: TGCGCCAGCAGCTCTCGGGACAGGAACTACGAGCAGTACTTC.

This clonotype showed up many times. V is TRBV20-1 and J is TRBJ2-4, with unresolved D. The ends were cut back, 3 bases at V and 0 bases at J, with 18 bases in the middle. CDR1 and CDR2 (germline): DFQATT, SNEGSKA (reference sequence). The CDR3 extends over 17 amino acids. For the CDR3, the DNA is TGCAGTGCTAGTTCTCGGGCAGAACGTCTAGCCAAAAACATTCAGTACTTC. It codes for CSASSRAERLAKNIQYF.

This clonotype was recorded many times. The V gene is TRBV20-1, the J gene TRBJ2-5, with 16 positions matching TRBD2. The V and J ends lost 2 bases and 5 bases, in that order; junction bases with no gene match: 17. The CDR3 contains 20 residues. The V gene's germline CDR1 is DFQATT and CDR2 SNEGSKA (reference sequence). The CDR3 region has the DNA TGCAGTGCTAGAACACCCAGGGTGGGGACTAGCGGGAGGGTTGACGAGACCCAGTACTTC. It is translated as CSARTPRVGTSGRVDETQYF.

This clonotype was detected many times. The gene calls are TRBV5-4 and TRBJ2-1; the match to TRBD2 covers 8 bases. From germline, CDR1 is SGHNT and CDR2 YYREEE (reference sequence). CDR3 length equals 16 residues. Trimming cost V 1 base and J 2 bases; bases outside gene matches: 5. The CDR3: CASSLIGTRAYNEQFF. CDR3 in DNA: TGTGCCAGCAGCTTGATCGGGACTAGGGCCTACAATGAGCAGTTCTTC.

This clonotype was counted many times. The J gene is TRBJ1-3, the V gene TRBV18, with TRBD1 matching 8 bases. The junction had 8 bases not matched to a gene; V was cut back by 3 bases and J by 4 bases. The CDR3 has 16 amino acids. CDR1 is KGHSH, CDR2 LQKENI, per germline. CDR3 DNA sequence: TGTGCCAGCTCACCGGATCGACAGGGGTTAGGAAACACCATATATTTT. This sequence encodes CASSPDRQGLGNTIYF. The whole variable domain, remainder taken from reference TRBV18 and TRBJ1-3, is NAGVMQNPRHLVRRRGQEARLRCSPMKGHSHVYWYRQLPEEGLKFMVYLQKENIIDESGMPKERFSAEFPKEGPSILRIQQVVRGDSAAYFCASSPDRQGLGNTIYFGEGSWLTVV.

In DNA, the CDR3 is TGTGCCAGTCAGTTAAGTATAGGGGGCTACTACGAGCAGTACTTC. The encoded protein is CASQLSIGGYYEQYF. J is TRBJ2-7 and V is TRBV6-5, with 7 bases lining up with TRBD1. Losses at the gene ends were 9 bases for V and 3 bases for J; bases not matched to a gene: 14. Germline V gene data show CDR1 as MNHEY and CDR2 as SVGAGI. The CDR3 spans 15 residues.

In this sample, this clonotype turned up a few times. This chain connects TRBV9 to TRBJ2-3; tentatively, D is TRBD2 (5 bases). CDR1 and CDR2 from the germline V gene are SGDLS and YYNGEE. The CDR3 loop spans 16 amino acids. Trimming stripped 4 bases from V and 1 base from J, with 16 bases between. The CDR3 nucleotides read TGTGCCAGCAGCCAAGGACTCACCACTCGCACAGATACGCAGTATTTT. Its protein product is CASSQGLTTRTDTQYF.

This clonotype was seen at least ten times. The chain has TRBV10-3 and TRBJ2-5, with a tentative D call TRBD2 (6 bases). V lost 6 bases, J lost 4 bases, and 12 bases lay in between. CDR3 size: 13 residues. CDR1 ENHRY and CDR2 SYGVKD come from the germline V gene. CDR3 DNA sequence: TGTGCCATCAGCCCGGGGGAAGTAGAGACCCAGTACTTC. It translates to CAISPGEVETQYF.

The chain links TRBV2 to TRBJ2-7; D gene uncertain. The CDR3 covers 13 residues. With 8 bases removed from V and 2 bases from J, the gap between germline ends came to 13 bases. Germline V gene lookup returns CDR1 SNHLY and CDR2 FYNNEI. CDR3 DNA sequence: TGTGCCAGCTACCCCGCGGAAACCTACGAGCAGTACTTC. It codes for CASYPAETYEQYF.

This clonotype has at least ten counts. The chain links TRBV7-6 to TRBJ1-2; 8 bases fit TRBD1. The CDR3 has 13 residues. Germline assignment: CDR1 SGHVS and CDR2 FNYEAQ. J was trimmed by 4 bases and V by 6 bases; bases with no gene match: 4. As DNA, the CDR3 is TGTGCCAGCAGTACCGGGACAGGCTATGGCTACACCTTC. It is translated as CASSTGTGYGYTF.

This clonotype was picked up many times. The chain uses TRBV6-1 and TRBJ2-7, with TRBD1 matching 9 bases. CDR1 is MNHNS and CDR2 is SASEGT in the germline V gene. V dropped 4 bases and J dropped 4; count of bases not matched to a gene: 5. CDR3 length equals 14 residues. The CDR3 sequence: CASSGTDRGYEQYF. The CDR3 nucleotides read TGTGCCAGCAGTGGGACGGACAGGGGATACGAGCAGTACTTC.

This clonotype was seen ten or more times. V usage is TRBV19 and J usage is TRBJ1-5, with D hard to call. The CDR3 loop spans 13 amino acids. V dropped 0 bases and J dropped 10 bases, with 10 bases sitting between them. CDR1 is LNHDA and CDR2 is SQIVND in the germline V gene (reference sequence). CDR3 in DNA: TGTGCCAGTAGTATAGATCGCAAAATACCCCAGCATTTT. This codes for CASSIDRKIPQHF.

This CDR3 reads CASSPRDRGQETQYF. In nucleotides, the CDR3 is TGTGCCAGCAGCCCCCGGGACAGGGGTCAAGAGACCCAGTACTTC. The rearrangement links TRBV7-2 to TRBJ2-5; TRBD1 aligns across 10 bases. Germline CDR1 and CDR2: SGHTA and FQGNSA. CDR3 length equals 15 residues. V dropped 5 bases and J dropped 2; count of bases not matched to a gene: 5.